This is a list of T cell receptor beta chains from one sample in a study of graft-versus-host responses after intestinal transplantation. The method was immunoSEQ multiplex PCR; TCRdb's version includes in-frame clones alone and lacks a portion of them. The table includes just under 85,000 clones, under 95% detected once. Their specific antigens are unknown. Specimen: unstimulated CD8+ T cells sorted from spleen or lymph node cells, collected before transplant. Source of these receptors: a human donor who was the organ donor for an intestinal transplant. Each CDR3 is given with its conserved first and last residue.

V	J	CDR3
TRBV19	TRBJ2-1	CASSMLAGIYNEQFF
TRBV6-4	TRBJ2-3	CASSDRGGTDTQYF
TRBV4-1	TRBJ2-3	CASSQGDSTDTQYF
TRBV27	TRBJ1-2	CASSDSISNGYTF
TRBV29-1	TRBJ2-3	CSGSAGEADTQYF
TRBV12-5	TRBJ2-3	CASGLADSSDTQYF
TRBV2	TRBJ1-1	CASTLGWTEAFF
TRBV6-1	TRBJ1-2	CASSEALNYGYTF
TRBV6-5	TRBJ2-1	CASSSSGTPIYNEQFF
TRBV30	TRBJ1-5	CATQGQGSNQPQHF
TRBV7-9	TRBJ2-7	CASSIGPGQTLYEQYF
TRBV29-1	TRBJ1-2	CSVAGDNYGYTF
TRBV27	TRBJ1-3	CASSLSGTGAGNTIYF
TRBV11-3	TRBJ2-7	CASSLGLAYEQYF
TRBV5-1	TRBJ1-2	CASSSALDLGYTF
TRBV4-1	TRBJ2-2	CASSQEGDPGWGGKLFF
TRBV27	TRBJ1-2	CASSFSGLGTGVHGYTF
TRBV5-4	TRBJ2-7	CASSPGTGGSYEQYF
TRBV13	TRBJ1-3	CASSPLGQGVGNTIYF
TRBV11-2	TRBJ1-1	CASSLLGTEAFF
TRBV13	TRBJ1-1	CASSFAQANTEAFF
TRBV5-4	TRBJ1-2	CASSPDRGYGYTF
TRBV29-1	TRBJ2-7	CSAGTSGSWSYEQYF
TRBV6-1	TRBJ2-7	CASSEAMKTETYEQYF
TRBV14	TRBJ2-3	CASSQVDGRAPRTDTQYF
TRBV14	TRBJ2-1	CASSQGLPEPEQFF
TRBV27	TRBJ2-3	CASSPGTDTDTQYF
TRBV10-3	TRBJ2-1	CAISGSSGGLYNEQFF
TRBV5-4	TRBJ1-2	CASSLEVPNYGYTF
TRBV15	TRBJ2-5	CATSGWTSARQETQYF
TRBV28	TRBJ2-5	CASSPRMGSQFQETQYF
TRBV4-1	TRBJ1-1	CASSQDREDSYTEAFF
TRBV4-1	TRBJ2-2	CASSQARASPNTGELFF
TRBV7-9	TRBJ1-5	CASSSDIRNQPQHF
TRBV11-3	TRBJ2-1	CASSYVYNEQFF
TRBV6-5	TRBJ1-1	CASSDFPGEAFF
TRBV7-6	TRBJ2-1	CASSLVARKYNEQFF
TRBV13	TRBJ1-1	CASSLGGTGNTEAFF
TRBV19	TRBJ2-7	CASSTGGYEQYF
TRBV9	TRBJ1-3	CASSVTGASGNTIYF
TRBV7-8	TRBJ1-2	CASSFWAGNGDGYTF
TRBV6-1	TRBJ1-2	CASSEAYHGAGDYGYTF
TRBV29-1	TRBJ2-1	CSVEGGGFGAYNEQFF
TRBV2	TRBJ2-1	CASSGRPDEQFF
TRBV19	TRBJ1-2	CASSIGLNYGYTF
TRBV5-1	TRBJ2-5	CASSPSHRAGETQYF
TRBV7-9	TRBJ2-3	CASSQGRRTDTQYF
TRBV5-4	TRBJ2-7	CASSWGQSEQYF
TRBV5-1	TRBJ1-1	CASSLGRGANTEAFF
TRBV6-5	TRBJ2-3	CASSPSGGDRYF
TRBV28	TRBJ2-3	CASRLRGTSDTDTQYF
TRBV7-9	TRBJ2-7	CASIYSGEGNIYEQYF
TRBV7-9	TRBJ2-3	CASSLDLLGQGLTDTQYF
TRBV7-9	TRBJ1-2	CASSSSGQGRGIDGYTF
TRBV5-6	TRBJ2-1	CASSLATGGFYNEQFF
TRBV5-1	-	CASSSAPASGNSYEQYF
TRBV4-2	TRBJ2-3	CASSQDLVIAGSTDTQYF
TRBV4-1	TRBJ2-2	CASSQRTAPKLGPGELFF
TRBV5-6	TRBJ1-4	CASSLASGGKLFF
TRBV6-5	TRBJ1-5	CASSYEGRSSNQPQHF